The T cell receptor (beta chain) under discussion was sequenced for a study of cytomegalovirus exposure and HLA in healthy donors. General observations from the study: Across donors, sequencing depth was assumed by presence/absence analyses to be roughly uniform. In an earlier analysis, about 90% or about 30%: the productive usage of most TCR beta V segments. The majority of CMV-associated TCR beta chains were reported as apparently HLA-restricted in a later analysis.

Use of 60 Vbeta and 13 Jbeta primers characterized the PCR. Libraries were prepared by immunoSEQ multiplex PCR; TCRdb keeps only in-frame clonotypes and omits some of them. The sample has under 250,000 clones, about 78% seen once; the top ten hold 3.8%. J was trimmed by 1 base and V by 6 bases; bases with no gene match: 9. Germline V CDR1 and CDR2: MRHNA, SNTAGT. The CDR3 sequence is 17 residues long. This clone has only a few counts. Its specificity is not known. The receptor was isolated from a male donor in good health and CMV-seronegative. The chain employs TRBV6-4 and TRBJ2-7; 13 bases are shared with TRBD2. The sample consisted of PBMCs. CDR3 nucleotide sequence: TGTGCCAGCAGAATTAGGACTAGCGGGGGCCCTTCCTACGAGCAGTACTTC. Amino acids: CASRIRTSGGPSYEQYF.